The text below deals with one T cell receptor beta chain. These data originate in a study of cytomegalovirus exposure and HLA in healthy donors. The PCR contained 60 Vbeta and 13 Jbeta primers. Produced via immunoSEQ multiplex PCR; TCRdb's table is partial and in-frame only. The top ten hold approximately 2.9% of the sample, which has under 150,000 clones, 70% to 80% seen once. Sequenced material: PBMCs. This sequence was found in a human donor in good health.

CDR3 nucleotides: TGTGCCAGCAGCTTGGGTTCCACCAGTAGCAATCAGCCCCAGCATTTT. It is translated as CASSLGSTSSNQPQHF. The rearrangement links TRBV5-6 to TRBJ1-5; D call uncertain. Germline loops: CDR1 SGHDT, CDR2 YYEEEE. CDR3 length equals 16 residues. V was shortened by 0 bases and J by 0 bases, with 10 bases between the two germline ends.